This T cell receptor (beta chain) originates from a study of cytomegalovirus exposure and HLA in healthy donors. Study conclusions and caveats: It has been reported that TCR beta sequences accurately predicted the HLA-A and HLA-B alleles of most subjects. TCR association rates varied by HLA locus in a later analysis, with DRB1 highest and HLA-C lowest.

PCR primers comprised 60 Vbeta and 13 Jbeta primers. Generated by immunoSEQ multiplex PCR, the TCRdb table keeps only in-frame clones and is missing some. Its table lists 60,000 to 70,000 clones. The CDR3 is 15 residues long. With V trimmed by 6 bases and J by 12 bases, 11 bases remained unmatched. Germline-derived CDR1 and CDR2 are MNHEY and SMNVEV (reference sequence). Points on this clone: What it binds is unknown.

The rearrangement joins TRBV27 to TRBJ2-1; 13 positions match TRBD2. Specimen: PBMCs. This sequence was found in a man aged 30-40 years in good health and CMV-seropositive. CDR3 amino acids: CASSPGGLAGAVQFF. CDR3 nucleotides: TGTGCCAGCAGCCCGGGAGGACTAGCGGGAGCGGTGCAGTTCTTC.